This entry is about one T cell receptor (beta chain). The antigen it recognizes is unknown. Per-nucleotide qualities are absent, and no much larger clonotype sits a single base away. The sample is drawn from a study of regulatory T cells in long-lasting Graves disease (TCRdb year 2021). At the level of the whole study: Antithyroid drugs had been taken for less than 3 months by newly diagnosed Graves' disease patients. A total of about 35 samples underwent TCR sequencing, from some 13 patients with persistent Graves' disease and 20 or so patients with newly diagnosed Graves' disease. This study used TCR sequencing and RNA sequencing of peripheral blood to compare persistent Graves' disease patients against newly diagnosed Graves' disease patients. The study was conducted in China and was registered as a clinical trial. General findings and caveats noted by the study authors: The small sample size was acknowledged by the authors as a limitation that may reduce accuracy. Sequencing and analysis were limited to the TCR beta chain. Compared with newly diagnosed patients, patients with persistent Graves' disease had lower TCR Shannon entropy and fewer highly expanded clones, which suggests clonal expansion. Only peripheral blood was studied, because thyroid tissue, the primary lesion, was inaccessible. A larger number of public clonotypes was shared among persistent patients (about 2,700) than among newly diagnosed patients (approximately 1,000). Persistent disease showed preferential use of TRBV28, TRBJ1-2 and TRBJ2-5, whereas newly diagnosed disease favored TRBV20-1 and TRBJ2-1.

Including the terminal cysteine and phenylalanine, the CDR3 comprises 17 residues. Only the CDR3 region is kept as DNA, spanning 51 bases read in frame from base 1. CDR1 and CDR2, per the germline V gene, are MGHRA and YSYEKL. Compared with germline, V lacks 3 bases and J lacks 4 bases; bases without a gene match: 5. Library generation was performed with multiplex PCR. Sequencing used an Illumina HiSeq 4000. CDR3 regions were amplified by Arm-PCR with iRepertoire HTBI primers to construct TCR beta libraries. Before sequencing, the PCR products went through gel purification. The paper's data handling went like this. Gene usage analysis of CDR3 amino acid clonotypes used the 62 TRBV and around 13 TRBJ segments found across samples. COPE and FqMerger were used to merge filtered high-quality paired reads into contigs. BLAST was used to align contigs to the IMGT TRBV, TRBD and TRBJ reference genes, and CDR3 was defined following IMGT. Any clonotype with a frequency above 0.1% was classified as a highly expanded clone. Shannon entropy was used to measure repertoire diversity, and the Gini coefficient was used to measure V-J evenness. A clonotype found in more than one individual was treated as public. TCRdb cleaned the public reads at Q25 with fastp, built clones with MiXCR and kept in-frame beta chains. Each entry is one CDR3 protein sequence, shown with its most common DNA and genes. The V and J calls, along with clone size, are taken from TCRdb and not from the paper's own processing. The sample table holds around 400,000 distinct CDR3 sequences, of which 12% were seen once. Of the sample, 18% is held by the ten largest clones.

According to the study, the label for this sample's time point signals: newly diagnosed GD, antithyroid drugs for less than 3 months. For both TCR sequencing and RNA sequencing, RNA was extracted from PBMCs using TRIzol. The diagnosis of Graves' disease was made according to American Thyroid Association guidelines. Patients for the study were recruited at an endocrinology department in Xi'an, China. Each patient gave approximately 8.8 milliliters of peripheral blood, collected in an EDTA anticoagulant tube. Ficoll Paque Plus density gradient separation was used to isolate PBMCs, and no further T cell sorting was done. An Agilent 2100 Bioanalyzer and agarose gel were used to check RNA quality, while a NanoDrop 2000 measured RNA concentration. These data are also associated with another study on T cells in Graves' hyperthyroidism and ophthalmopathy. The second investigation adds: A patient counted as having stable Graves' hyperthyroidism if no progression to ophthalmopathy occurred over 18 months of follow-up. Hyperthyroidism patients were newly diagnosed, had a disease duration of under 2 months, and were aged 18 to 65 years. Any patient with an uncontrolled infection, another autoimmune disease, pregnancy or lactation was excluded. Clinical symptoms, serum thyroxine and TRAb, thyroid ultrasound, and orbital computed tomography formed the basis for the diagnoses. For the first round of RT-PCR on the TCR CDR3, the HTBI primer set was used together with the Qiagen OneStep RT-PCR kit. Most expanded thyroid clonotypes (frequency above 0.001) were also detected in blood, suggesting blood repertoires may reflect thyroid immune responses. In cross-validation, a model built on a 13 V-J signature told ophthalmopathy apart from stable hyperthyroidism with approximately 90% sensitivity and approximately 84% specificity, and in testing the same model reached 80%/75%. In validation, progression to ophthalmopathy was predicted by the model with roughly 71% sensitivity and 72.22% specificity, a median of about 6.4 months before onset. TCR V-J signatures able to tell the groups apart were searched for in a discovery cohort of some 100 patients, of whom around 43 had Graves' ophthalmopathy and around 58 had stable Graves' hyperthyroidism. Prospective prediction of ophthalmopathy was tested in an independent validation cohort of 18 to 20 hyperthyroidism patients and 15 to 17 patients who later progressed to ophthalmopathy. For training and testing, the approximately 97 patients in the discovery cohort were randomly divided in a 7:3 ratio. In addition, the study compared T-cell repertoires in thyroid tissue and in blood from six Graves' hyperthyroidism patients. After sampling, hyperthyroidism patients received methimazole starting at 30 mg daily, and ophthalmopathy patients received high-dose intravenous methylprednisolone. Libraries were constructed in a second round of multiplex PCR, after which size selection and purification were carried out. Sequencing of the libraries was done on an Illumina HiSeq2000 using paired-end 100 bp reads. SOAPnuke was used to process the raw data, throwing out any read that contained adapters or uncalled bases, had a mean Phred below 15, or lacked an exact constant-primer or identifier match. High-quality paired reads were merged using COPE v1.2.5, and each unique nucleotide sequence was defined as a clonotype. MiTCR v1.1 was used to align the clonotypes against IMGT TRBV, TRBD and TRBJ reference segments. The analysis included only V-J combinations with a frequency above 0.0001, which together covered over 98% of the repertoires. The TCS score was defined as the ratio of F50 (clonal expansion) to E x V (chaos), calculated using BLOSUM62-based TCRdist between CDR3 peptides within each V-J. Welch's t-statistics and random forest reduced roughly 530 V-J features to 10 to 15, which were used in a naive Bayes classifier (R e1071). Sample size was not statistically predetermined, and investigators were not blinded to group allocation. TCR Vbeta CDR3 sequencing of 135 peripheral blood samples (more than 40 ophthalmopathy, about 74 hyperthyroidism and about 17 progressor patients) is reported in the paper.

The clonotype was recovered from a woman between 18 and 29 years old with Graves disease. Donor details come from another sample of the same person, matched by shared clones. The source was peripheral blood mononuclear cells (PBMCs), collected at new diagnosis, from a patient treated with antithyroid drugs. The sequence is built from TRBV4-1 and TRBJ2-2; TRBD2 matches 13 bases in the middle. At the DNA level, the sequence is TGCGCCAGCAGCCATACTAGCGGGAGGGCCCCCACCGGGGAGCTGTTTTTT. Its protein product is CASSHTSGRAPTGELFF.